These 20 T cell receptor beta chains were sequenced from one sample in a study of radiotherapy plus CTLA-4 blockade in lung cancer. The data were produced by immunoSEQ multiplex PCR, yet TCRdb's version contains in-frame clones alone and is incomplete. Here the sample spans tens of thousands of clones, around 69% being singletons. The sequencing here drew on peripheral blood, taken from a patient treated with radiotherapy plus ipilimumab. These receptors all stem from a human donor with non-small cell lung cancer who had stable disease on radiotherapy plus ipilimumab.

This clone has more than one count but fewer than ten. The rearrangement links TRBV5-6 to TRBJ2-7, with TRBD2 identical over 8 bases. The germline gives CDR1 SGHDT, CDR2 YYEEEE. The CDR3 contains 14 residues. V lost 0 bases, J lost 7 bases, and 6 bases stayed unmatched. The CDR3 nucleotides read TGTGCCAGCAGCTTGGCCGGGGTAGCGGGAGAGCAGTACTTC. It codes for CASSLAGVAGEQYF.

This clone appeared a few times. The genes are TRBV5-4 and TRBJ1-3, with TRBD1 as a possible D gene (5 bases). This CDR3 is 14 amino acids long. Germline V lookup: CDR1 SGHNT, CDR2 YYREEE (reference sequence). Trimming removed 3 bases from V and 2 bases from J, with 9 bases in between. This CDR3 is CASSSGGPGNTIYF. CDR3 DNA: TGTGCCAGCAGCTCGGGGGGTCCTGGAAACACCATATATTTT.

V is TRBV2 and J is TRBJ2-7, with D perhaps TRBD1 or TRBD2 (5 bases each). Trimming cost V 2 bases and J 4 bases, with 12 bases left between them. There are 14 residues in the CDR3. Germline assignment: CDR1 SNHLY and CDR2 FYNNEI. The CDR3 DNA reads as TGTGCCAGCAGTGAAAACAAGAGGGGTTACGAGCAGTACTTC. This encodes CASSENKRGYEQYF. Using reference TRBV2 and TRBJ2-7 for the parts outside the CDR3, the full variable domain is EPEVTQTPSHQVTQMGQEVILRCVPISNHLYFYWYRQILGQKVEFLVSFYNNEISEKSEIFDDQFSVERPDGSNFTLKIRSTKLEDSAMYFCASSENKRGYEQYFGPGTRLTVT.

The J gene is TRBJ1-2, the V gene TRBV5-6; D not certain. V dropped 3 bases and J dropped 7 bases, with 16 bases sitting between them. The CDR3 is made up of 14 amino acids. Looked up from germline, CDR1 is SGHDT and CDR2 is YYEEEE. The CDR3 protein is CASSSRGTSGGYTF. CDR3 DNA: TGTGCCAGCAGCTCCCGAGGAACCTCCGGTGGCTACACCTTC.

This clone was recorded a few times. At one boundary the junction diverges from the germline segment, which might be a read error. The rearrangement uses TRBV19 and TRBJ2-1; D unclear. This CDR3 spans 15 amino acids. Germline V gene data show CDR1 as LNHDA and CDR2 as SQIVND (reference sequence). The CDR3 is CASVPTTLSSNEQFF. In DNA form, the CDR3 reads TGTGCCAGCGTCCCTACCACCCTGTCCTCCAATGAGCAGTTCTTC. The whole variable domain, remainder taken from reference TRBV19 and TRBJ2-1, is DGGITQSPKYLFRKEGQNVTLSCEQNLNHDAMYWYRQDPGQGLRLIYYSQIVNDFQKGDIAEGYSVSREKKESFPLTVTSAQKNPTAFYLCASVPTTLSSNEQFFGPGTRLTVL.

CDR3 loop: CASCQEVNYGYTF. The CDR3 DNA is TGTGCCAGCTGTCAGGAGGTTAACTATGGCTACACCTTC. V and J are TRBV2 and TRBJ1-2; D is ambiguous. Germline lookup yields CDR1 SNHLY and CDR2 FYNNEI. CDR3 length: 13 residues. Trimming removed 8 bases at V and 1 base at J, with 11 bases between.

This clone was recorded once. This sequence joins TRBV28 and TRBJ1-2; 11 bases fit TRBD1. The J segment lost 5 bases and the V segment lost 7 bases, leaving 6 bases of the junction unmatched. CDR1 MDHEN and CDR2 SYDVKM come from the germline V gene. The CDR3 extends over 14 amino acids. Here the CDR3 DNA reads TGTGCCAGCACCAGGACAGGGGGCTTGTATGGCTACACCTTC. Protein: CASTRTGGLYGYTF.

The V call is TRBV6-6, the J call TRBJ2-7; 9 nucleotides match TRBD1. With 5 bases clipped from V and 10 bases from J, the junction kept 6 bases outside the gene matches. Germline V CDR1 and CDR2: MNHNY, SVGAGI (reference sequence). The CDR3 is 12 residues long. CDR3 DNA: TGTGCCAGCAGTCAACAGGGGGCTTTACAGTACGTC. It codes for CASSQQGALQYV.

The chain is built from TRBV21-1 and TRBJ1-2; the table's D gene call, TRBD1, was not cross checked with the DNA. TRBV21-1 is annotated as a pseudogene. The CDR3 has 15 amino acids. The CDR3 reads CASSLQSTSPCGYTF. In DNA, the CDR3 is TGTGCCAGCAGCTTACAGTCCACAAGTCCCTGTGGCTACACCTTC.

The chain uses TRBV10-3 and TRBJ1-6, with D perhaps matching TRBD1 (6 bases). The CDR3 loop spans 14 amino acids. Germline V gene sequence: CDR1 ENHRY, CDR2 SYGVKD. V was clipped by 0 bases and J by 10 bases, with 10 bases between them. CDR3 amino acids: CAISESGTGSPLHF. DNA of the CDR3: TGTGCCATCAGTGAGTCAGGTACAGGGTCACCCCTCCACTTT.

This chain connects TRBV6-1 to TRBJ2-7; perhaps TRBD1 as D (6 bases). Between the trimmed V and J ends, which lost 1 base and 6 bases, there was a span of 13 bases. The CDR3 is 14 amino acids. CDR1 is MNHNS and CDR2 is SASEGT in the germline V gene. CDR3 DNA sequence: TGTGCCAGCAGTGAAGGGGCTACAGGGCCCGAGCAGTACGTC. This codes for CASSEGATGPEQYV.

The V and J genes are TRBV30 and TRBJ2-2; D is possibly TRBD2 (5 bases). V lost 2 bases, J lost 7 bases, and 11 bases lay in between. Looked up from germline, CDR1 is GTSNPN and CDR2 is SVGIG (reference sequence). The CDR3 extends over 13 amino acids. The CDR3 sequence: CAWSPTGNGELFF. CDR3 in DNA: TGTGCCTGGAGTCCCACCGGGAACGGGGAGCTGTTTTTT.

V gene TRBV4-2 combines with J gene TRBJ1-1, with 8 bases fitting TRBD1. The V gene's germline CDR1 is LGHNA and CDR2 YNFKEQ. Trimming removed 0 bases from V and 5 bases from J; junction bases left unmatched: 14. The CDR3 contains 18 residues. The CDR3 coding sequence is TGTGCCAGCAGCCAAGATCGGGCAGGGGGCGCGAAGAGTACTGAAGCTTTCTTT. Its translation is CASSQDRAGGAKSTEAFF.

The gene calls are TRBV6-4 and TRBJ1-1; TRBD1 is a possible D gene (5 bases). V shed 3 bases and J shed 1 base, with 15 bases lying between them. Germline CDR1 MRHNA, CDR2 SNTAGT. CDR3 length equals 16 residues. As DNA, the CDR3 is TGTGCCAGCAGTGAGACTTCAGGGTCGGGGAACACTGAAGCTTTCTTT. As protein: CASSETSGSGNTEAFF.

The chain couples TRBV21-1 to TRBJ1-1; the table calls TRBD1, which could not be checked here. TRBV21-1 is a pseudogene locus. This CDR3 has 13 residues. CDR3 nucleotide sequence: TGTGCTACACAGGATTCCGGGAACACTGAAGCTTTCTTT. It encodes CATQDSGNTEAFF.

The V gene is TRBV5-4, the J gene TRBJ2-6; a weak D match, TRBD2 (5 bases). The CDR3 sequence is 16 residues long. Trimming shortened V by 5 bases and J by 0 bases, and 12 bases separated the two germline ends. In germline, CDR1 is SGHNT, CDR2 YYREEE (reference sequence). The CDR3 sequence: CASSPGIVSGANVLTF. CDR3 nucleotide sequence: TGTGCCAGCAGTCCGGGGATCGTCTCTGGGGCCAACGTCCTGACTTTC.

The J gene is TRBJ2-2, the V gene TRBV7-2; TRBD2 agrees at 11 bases. Germline CDR1 reads SGHTA; CDR2 reads FQGNSA. The CDR3 totals 17 residues. J lost 5 bases, V lost 0 bases, and 5 bases had no gene match. CDR3 sequence reads: CASSLAPPSGGTGELFF. The CDR3 region has the DNA TGTGCCAGCAGCTTAGCGCCGCCTAGCGGGGGGACCGGGGAGCTGTTTTTT.

The CDR3 DNA sequence: TGTGCCAGCGGAACCCCTTGGACAGGGGGCACCGGGGAGCTGTTTTTT. It codes for CASGTPWTGGTGELFF. This rearrangement joins TRBV19 to TRBJ2-2; 10 positions match TRBD1. The CDR3 is 16 residues long. Trimming took 9 bases from V and 4 from J; bases not matched to a gene: 11. In germline, CDR1 is LNHDA, CDR2 SQIVND (reference sequence).

This chain uses TRBV6-5 with TRBJ1-2, with D perhaps TRBD1 (6 bases). V lost 4 bases, J lost 3 bases, and 12 bases lay in between. The CDR3 totals 14 residues. Germline CDR1 and CDR2: MNHEY and SVGAGI. The CDR3: CASSSQGKDYGYTF. CDR3 in DNA: TGTGCCAGCAGTTCCCAGGGGAAAGACTATGGCTACACCTTC.

J is TRBJ2-2 and V is TRBV29-1, with D maybe TRBD1 (7 bases). The CDR3 sequence is 15 residues long. Germline assignment: CDR1 SQVTM and CDR2 ANQGSEA. V was trimmed by 4 bases and J by 4 bases, leaving 16 bases between them. Written as DNA, the CDR3 is TGCAGCGTTGGGGGCAGGGGGGTTCCCACCGGGGAGCTGTTTTTT. This codes for CSVGGRGVPTGELFF.